The source of this TCR beta chain is a study of cytomegalovirus exposure and HLA in healthy donors. Study in general: The study's early data release held approximately 91 million unique TCRs from HLA-typed donors.

The study ran its PCR with 60 Vbeta and 13 Jbeta primers. The data were produced by immunoSEQ multiplex PCR, yet TCRdb's version contains in-frame clones alone and is incomplete. The table lists about 170,000 clones, roughly 70% of them singletons. This CDR3 is built from 12 residues. Germline lookup yields CDR1 WSHSY and CDR2 SAAADI. V was trimmed by 6 bases and J by 2 bases, leaving 4 bases between them. The sequence derives from a man aged 35-49 years in good health and CMV-seropositive. This chain connects TRBV10-2 to TRBJ2-2, with D uncertain. Material for sequencing was PBMCs. The CDR3 region is CASSLNTGELFF. The DNA of the CDR3 is TGCGCCAGCAGCCTCAACACCGGGGAGCTGTTTTTT.